Described below is a single TCR beta chain sequence and its context. The target antigen is unknown. A quantitative 5'-RACE method, one with molecular barcodes, was used to make TCR beta libraries. TCRdb recomputed calls from the 5' RACE reads with MiXCR, one row per CDR3 protein. The sample contains roughly 700,000 distinct CDR3 sequences, roughly 19% of which appear only once. This entry comes from a study of CD8 T cells in ankylosing spondylitis. Whole-study results and caveats: Disease-linked clones, CD8+, were relatively rare in peripheral blood. What seemed typical of ankylosing spondylitis blood was a TCR beta motif built from fewer than ten highly homologous variants. Matched ankylosing spondylitis synovial fluid reportedly contained a significantly enriched population of disease-linked clones. Earlier authors reported some of these motif variants in reactive arthritis synovial fluid and blood.

The CDR3 sequence is 16 residues long. CDR1 LGHNA and CDR2 YSLEER come from the germline V gene. After removal of 1 base from V and 6 bases from J, the junction contained 7 bases not matched to a gene. The specimen was blood, either unsorted or a sorted T cell fraction (not recorded which). The rearrangement links TRBV4-3 to TRBJ2-3, with 10 positions matching TRBD2. The sequence came from a male donor with ankylosing spondylitis. The CDR3 loop reads CASSQVGLAGVDTQYF. In DNA, the CDR3 is TGCGCCAGCAGCCAAGTGGGGCTAGCGGGAGTGGATACGCAGTATTTT.